Listed here are 32 T cell receptor beta chains from one sample, sequenced in a study of EBV T-cell therapy then PD-1 blockade in nasopharyngeal carcinoma. Repertoires were generated with immunoSEQ multiplex PCR, while TCRdb's copy carries only in-frame clones and drops some. The table has about 23,000 clones, approximately 84% seen once. What these receptors recognize is not known. Regarding treatment: AdE1-LMPpoly-expanded autologous EBV-specific T-cell therapy followed by anti-PD-1 nivolumab. Sequenced material: CD8+ T cells from blood, taken between days 50 and 65 from a patient whose treatment included autologous EBV-specific T cells and nivolumab. The origin of the receptors is a man aged 35-49 years with nasopharyngeal carcinoma.

Only a few counts were recorded for this clone. This sequence joins TRBV27 and TRBJ2-1; 7 nucleotides align to TRBD1. The CDR3 loop spans 12 amino acids. Germline values: CDR1 MNHEY, CDR2 SMNVEV (reference sequence). V shed 6 bases and J 4 bases; nucleotides not matched to a gene: 0. The CDR3 DNA follows: TGTGCCAGCAGACAGGGGTACAATGAGCAGTTCTTC. It specifies CASRQGYNEQFF.

The genes are TRBV6-1 and TRBJ2-7, with D perhaps given as TRBD1 or TRBD2 (5 bases each). Germline CDR1 reads MNHNS; CDR2 reads SASEGT. The CDR3 sequence is 14 residues long. Trimming took off 0 bases at V and 5 bases at J, with 11 bases between the two ends. DNA for the CDR3: TGTGCCAGCAGTGAAGCGGCAGGGAGCCACGAGCAGTACTTC. Its translation: CASSEAAGSHEQYF.

Note on this clone: The same CDR3 also results from other DNA sequences found in this sample. The V and J genes are TRBV27 and TRBJ2-7, with TRBD1 matching over 7 bases. V lost 2 bases and J lost 2; bases outside the gene matches: 3. CDR1 and CDR2 (germline): MNHEY, SMNVEV (reference sequence). The CDR3 is 14 residues long. The CDR3 protein is CASSLTGTAYEQYF. For the CDR3, the DNA is TGTGCCAGCAGTTTAACCGGGACAGCCTACGAGCAGTACTTC.

The chain recombines TRBV5-6 with TRBJ2-1, with 8 bases fitting TRBD2. Germline V gene lookup returns CDR1 SGHDT and CDR2 YYEEEE. The length of the CDR3 is 15 residues. V dropped 4 bases and J dropped 4; count of bases not matched to a gene: 7. The CDR3 DNA follows: TGTGCCAGCAGCCCGCGGGGGGCGACGTACAATGAGCAGTTCTTC. Translation: CASSPRGATYNEQFF.

V usage is TRBV9 and J usage is TRBJ2-5, with no clear D. This CDR3 comprises 11 residues. In germline, CDR1 is SGDLS, CDR2 YYNGEE. The ends were cut back, 2 bases at V and 1 base at J, with 0 bases in the middle. CDR3 nucleotide sequence: TGTGCCAGCAGCGTCCAAGAGACCCAGTACTTC. Amino acid sequence: CASSVQETQYF.

Only a few counts were recorded for this clone. Other DNA variants within this sample encode the same CDR3. The chain employs TRBV6-5 and TRBJ1-5; 8 bases are a match to TRBD1. This CDR3 has 14 residues. CDR1 is MNHEY and CDR2 is SVGAGI in the germline V gene. V dropped 6 bases and J dropped 4; count of bases not matched to a gene: 5. Here the CDR3 reads CASRRTGRNQPQHF. The CDR3 nucleotides are TGTGCCAGCAGGCGGACAGGGCGAAATCAGCCCCAGCATTTT.

The chain uses TRBV12-3 or TRBV12-4 and TRBJ1-4; D is ambiguous. The ends were cut back, 6 bases at V and 7 bases at J, with 9 bases in the middle. CDR3 length: 12 residues. The CDR3 DNA reads as TGTGCCAGCAGCGCGGGCGGTGAAAAACTGTTTTTT. Encoded protein: CASSAGGEKLFF.

A note on this clone: A read error may account for a junction end that differs from germline. The V gene is TRBV6-5, the J gene TRBJ2-6; D might be TRBD2 (6 bases). CDR1 and CDR2 from the germline V gene are MNHEY and SVGAGI. The CDR3 runs to 16 residues. CDR3 DNA sequence: TGTGCCAGCAGTTACTCTGGGACTTCTGGGGCCAACGTCCCGACTTTC. Translated, it gives CASSYSGTSGANVPTF.

J is TRBJ2-5 and V is TRBV6-2 or TRBV6-3; D not certain. This CDR3 region has 11 residues. Germline CDR1 and CDR2: MNHEY and SVGEGT. Trimming shortened V by 5 bases and J by 7 bases, and 8 bases separated the two germline ends. The CDR3 DNA follows: TGTGCCAGCAGTGTGTGGATGACCCAGTACTTC. It specifies CASSVWMTQYF.

The chain combines TRBV6-4 with TRBJ2-7; 8 nucleotides match TRBD2. The CDR3 has 17 amino acids. The germline V gene encodes CDR1 MRHNA and CDR2 SNTAGT. V gave up 2 bases and J gave up 4 bases; unmatched junction bases: 13. The CDR3 DNA reads TGTGCCAGCAGTGACGCCGGGGGCGGGGGGCGATGGTACGAGCAGTACTTC. Amino acids: CASSDAGGGGRWYEQYF.

The chain carries TRBV5-5 and TRBJ2-5; 9 bases are a match to TRBD2. CDR1 is SGHKS, CDR2 YYEKEE, per germline (reference sequence). The V and J ends lost 0 bases and 5 bases, in that order; junction bases with no gene match: 8. The CDR3 has 16 amino acids. CDR3 sequence (DNA): TGTGCCAGCAGCTTGGCCTTGGCGGGGGGGCGGGAGACCCAGTACTTC. It yields the protein CASSLALAGGRETQYF.

The gene calls are TRBV10-3 and TRBJ1-2, with 8 bases identical to TRBD1. Trimming removed 3 bases from V and 4 bases from J; junction bases left unmatched: 7. Germline V gene lookup returns CDR1 ENHRY and CDR2 SYGVKD. CDR3 size: 15 residues. The CDR3 DNA follows: TGTGCCATCAGTGAAGGACAGGGTTTAGGCTATGGCTACACCTTC. It specifies CAISEGQGLGYGYTF.

V and J are TRBV21-1 and TRBJ2-7; the table's D call, TRBD1, has no DNA check behind it. TRBV21-1 is an annotated pseudogene. The CDR3 contains 20 residues. In nucleotides, the CDR3 is TGTGCCAGCAGCAAAGGTAGACAGACCGAGATGGGTCCGAGCTCCTACGAGCAGTACTTC. Its protein is CASSKGRQTEMGPSSYEQYF.

V and J are TRBV7-9 and TRBJ2-4; 9 positions match TRBD1. CDR1 is SEHNR, CDR2 FQNEAQ, per germline (reference sequence). The CDR3 runs to 19 residues. V trimming: 5 bases; J trimming: 3 bases; junction bases outside the gene matches: 17. CDR3 nucleotides: TGTGCCAGCAGCGCACCGACCGGGACAGGGTATAAGGTCAAAAACATTCAGTACTTC. Translated: CASSAPTGTGYKVKNIQYF.

V gene TRBV5-5 combines with J gene TRBJ1-1; no firm D call. The V end lost 5 bases, the J end lost 11 bases, and 22 bases lay between the germline ends. The CDR3 has 14 residues. Per germline, CDR1 SGHKS and CDR2 YYEKEE (reference sequence). CDR3 protein: CASSYNDPTLGAFF. The CDR3 DNA sequence: TGTGCCAGCAGTTATAATGACCCAACCCTCGGGGCTTTCTTT.

The V call is TRBV6-4, the J call TRBJ2-6, with D hard to call. The CDR3 is 14 amino acids. Germline V lookup: CDR1 MRHNA, CDR2 SNTAGT. With 4 bases removed from V and 2 bases from J, the gap between germline ends came to 6 bases. The CDR3 spells CASSALAGANVLTF. As DNA, the CDR3 is TGTGCCAGCAGTGCTCTAGCTGGGGCCAACGTCCTGACTTTC.

V is TRBV12-3 or TRBV12-4 and J is TRBJ2-7, with D unresolved. V was clipped by 3 bases and J by 3 bases, with 6 bases between them. The CDR3 length is 12 residues. The CDR3 region has the DNA TGTGCCAGCAGTTTCCAACACTACGAGCAGTACTTC. As protein: CASSFQHYEQYF.

The chain uses TRBV9 and TRBJ2-1; no firm D call. CDR1 SGDLS and CDR2 YYNGEE come from the germline V gene. V lost 0 bases and J 0 bases, leaving 7 bases between the germline ends. This CDR3 is built from 15 residues. The CDR3 nucleotides are TGTGCCAGCAGCGTAGTAGGCGACTCCTACAATGAGCAGTTCTTC. It translates to CASSVVGDSYNEQFF.

The V call is TRBV28, the J call TRBJ2-7; no firm D call. The length of the CDR3 is 14 residues. V shed 5 bases and J shed 3 bases, with 14 bases lying between them. Germline V lookup: CDR1 MDHEN, CDR2 SYDVKM. The CDR3 region is CASSPRAQDYEQYF. CDR3 DNA sequence: TGTGCCAGCAGTCCCCGGGCCCAGGACTACGAGCAGTACTTC.

This clone was seen repeatedly, ten times or more. The V gene is TRBV7-3, the J gene TRBJ2-2; a possible D gene is TRBD1 (6 bases). V lost 5 bases and J lost 8, with 18 bases in between. Germline V gene sequence: CDR1 SGHTA, CDR2 FQGTGA. This CDR3 contains 15 residues. The CDR3, as DNA: TGTGCCAGCAGCCCTACTTTAGGGGGAGCTGGGGAGCTGTTTTTT. It translates to CASSPTLGGAGELFF.

The chain recombines TRBV6-2 or TRBV6-3 with TRBJ2-1; the D is unclear. Germline values: CDR1 MNHEY, CDR2 SVGEGT. The ends were cut back, 6 bases at V and 8 bases at J, with 11 bases in the middle. The CDR3 is 12 residues long. CDR3 region: CASSWPGDEQFF. The CDR3 nucleotides read TGTGCCAGCAGCTGGCCGGGTGATGAGCAGTTCTTC.

The chain carries TRBV5-6 and TRBJ1-1; TRBD1 aligns across 7 bases. V was pared by 5 bases and J by 1 base, with 11 bases of the junction left unmatched. CDR1 SGHDT and CDR2 YYEEEE come from the germline V gene. The CDR3 is 16 residues long. CDR3 in DNA: TGTGCCAGCAGTCGACCCACAGGGGAGGGGAACACTGAAGCTTTCTTT. As protein: CASSRPTGEGNTEAFF.

The rearrangement uses TRBV28 and TRBJ1-4, with 8 bases that match TRBD1. The CDR3 spans 16 residues. Germline values: CDR1 MDHEN, CDR2 SYDVKM. The V gene end was trimmed by 5 bases and the J gene end by 4 bases; junction bases not matched to a gene: 9. The CDR3, as DNA: TGTGCCAGCAGTCCACTCAGGGGGCAGGTTAATGAAAAACTGTTTTTT. It codes for CASSPLRGQVNEKLFF. Drawing the rest from reference TRBV28 and TRBJ1-4, the complete variable domain is DVKVTQSSRYLVKRTGEKVFLECVQDMDHENMFWYRQDPGLGLRLIYFSYDVKMKEKGDIPEGYSVSREKKERFSLILESASTNQTSMYLCASSPLRGQVNEKLFFGSGTQLSVL.

The chain links TRBV6-5 to TRBJ2-3; 13 nucleotides agree with TRBD2. Unmatched junction bases numbered 4, after V lost 6 bases and J lost 4 bases. The CDR3 is 15 amino acids. Germline lookup yields CDR1 MNHEY and CDR2 SVGAGI. CDR3 DNA sequence: TGTGCCAGCAGCGTACTAGCGGGGGGGCCAGATACGCAGTATTTT. It specifies CASSVLAGGPDTQYF.

The rearrangement links TRBV9 to TRBJ2-1, with a tentative D call TRBD1 (5 bases). In germline, CDR1 is SGDLS, CDR2 YYNGEE. The CDR3 contains 14 residues. V was trimmed by 7 bases and J by 4 bases, leaving 15 bases between them. CDR3 nucleotides: TGTGCCAGCGGTGGGGCCCCACATTACAATGAGCAGTTCTTC. Its protein product is CASGGAPHYNEQFF.

The V and J genes are TRBV13 and TRBJ2-7; TRBD1 matches 11 bases. The V and J ends lost 4 bases and 2 bases, in that order; junction bases with no gene match: 4. This CDR3 is built from 15 residues. Germline CDR1 and CDR2: PRHDT and FYEKMQ (reference sequence). The chain's CDR3 is CASSSRTGGAYEQYF. The CDR3 DNA is TGTGCCAGCAGCTCACGGACAGGGGGCGCCTACGAGCAGTACTTC.

CDR3 amino acids: CASSFKGYNQPQHF. CDR3 DNA: TGTGCCAGCAGTTTCAAAGGTTACAATCAGCCCCAGCATTTT. The chain recombines TRBV27 with TRBJ1-5, with D unclear. Trimming left V 3 bases short and J 3 bases short, with 9 bases between. Germline CDR1 reads MNHEY; CDR2 reads SMNVEV (reference sequence). The CDR3 is 14 amino acids.

V and J are TRBV10-3 and TRBJ1-6; TRBD1 aligns across 7 bases. The length of the CDR3 is 15 residues. V shed 4 bases and J 9 bases; nucleotides not matched to a gene: 9. The germline CDR1 and CDR2 sequences are ENHRY and SYGVKD. Written as DNA, the CDR3 is TGTGCCATCAGTGCTGGTCAGGGGGTAATTTCACCCCTCCACTTT. Its translation is CAISAGQGVISPLHF.

The rearrangement joins TRBV7-9 to TRBJ2-1, with D perhaps matching TRBD1 (5 bases). The V gene lost 5 bases and the J gene lost 4 bases, with 9 bases spanning the gap. Germline loops: CDR1 SEHNR, CDR2 FQNEAQ (reference sequence). The CDR3 is 13 residues long. The DNA for the CDR3 is TGTGCCAGCAGCCATGACAGTTACAATGAGCAGTTCTTC. Translated, it gives CASSHDSYNEQFF.

The V and J genes are TRBV6-6 and TRBJ1-3; D is uncertain. This CDR3 is 15 amino acids long. Germline V gene data show CDR1 as MNHNY and CDR2 as SVGAGI (reference sequence). The ends were cut back, 7 bases at V and 0 bases at J, with 13 bases in the middle. The DNA for the CDR3 is TGTGCCAGCACCGAACGCTCGAGCTCTGGAAACACCATATATTTT. Protein: CASTERSSSGNTIYF.

The chain combines TRBV6-5 with TRBJ1-2; TRBD1 might be the D (5 bases). This CDR3 has 11 amino acids. Per the germline V gene, CDR1 is MNHEY and CDR2 is SVGAGI. Trimming left V 5 bases short and J 9 bases short, with 10 bases between. CDR3 nucleotides: TGTGCCAGCAGTCTAGGGGAAAGCTACACCTTC. Encoded protein: CASSLGESYTF.

The V and J genes are TRBV7-3 and TRBJ2-1; 10 bases fit TRBD2. The CDR3 spans 15 residues. The germline CDR1 and CDR2 sequences are SGHTA and FQGTGA. The V segment lost 5 bases and the J segment 2 bases; nucleotides outside the gene matches: 3. CDR3 amino acids: CASSHSGGPYNEQFF. The CDR3 bases are TGTGCCAGCAGCCATAGCGGGGGGCCCTACAATGAGCAGTTCTTC. The whole variable domain, filled in from reference TRBV7-3 and TRBJ2-1, reads GAGVSQTPSNKVTEKGKYVELRCDPISGHTALYWYRQSLGQGPEFLIYFQGTGAADDSGLPNDRFFAVRPEGSVSTLKIQRTERGDSAVYLCASSHSGGPYNEQFFGPGTRLTVL.